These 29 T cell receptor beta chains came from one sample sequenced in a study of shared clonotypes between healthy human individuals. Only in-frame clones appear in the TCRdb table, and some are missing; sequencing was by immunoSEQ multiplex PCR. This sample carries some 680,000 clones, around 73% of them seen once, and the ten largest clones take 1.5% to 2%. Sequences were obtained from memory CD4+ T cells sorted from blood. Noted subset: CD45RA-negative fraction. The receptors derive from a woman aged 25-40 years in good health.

CDR3 sequence reads: CASSTGPWETQYF. The CDR3 bases are TGTGCCAGTAGTACGGGGCCGTGGGAGACCCAGTACTTC. This chain joins TRBV19 and TRBJ2-5, with D possibly being TRBD1 or TRBD2 (5 bases each). The CDR3 is 13 residues long. V dropped 4 bases and J dropped 5 bases, with 11 bases sitting between them. CDR1 LNHDA and CDR2 SQIVND come from the germline V gene (reference sequence).

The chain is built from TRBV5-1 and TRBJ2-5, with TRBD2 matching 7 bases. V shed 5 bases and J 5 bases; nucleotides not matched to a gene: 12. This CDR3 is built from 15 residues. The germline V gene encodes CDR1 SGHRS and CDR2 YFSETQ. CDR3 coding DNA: TGCGCCAGCAGGGCCTCGGGGGGAGCGTTGGAGACCCAGTACTTC. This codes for CASRASGGALETQYF.

This CDR3 is CASSFRDSFNYGYTF. The CDR3 coding sequence is TGTGCCAGCAGCTTTCGGGACAGCTTTAACTATGGCTACACCTTC. The rearrangement joins TRBV5-5 to TRBJ1-2, with 7 bases matching TRBD1. V dropped 2 bases and J dropped 1; count of bases not matched to a gene: 5. Germline-derived CDR1 and CDR2 are SGHKS and YYEKEE (reference sequence). This CDR3 has 15 amino acids.

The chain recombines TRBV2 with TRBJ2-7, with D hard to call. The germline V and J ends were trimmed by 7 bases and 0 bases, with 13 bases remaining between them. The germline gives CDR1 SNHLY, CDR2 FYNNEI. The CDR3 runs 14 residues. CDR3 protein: CASIITEYSYEQYF. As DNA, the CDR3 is TGTGCCAGCATTATCACGGAATACTCCTACGAGCAGTACTTC.

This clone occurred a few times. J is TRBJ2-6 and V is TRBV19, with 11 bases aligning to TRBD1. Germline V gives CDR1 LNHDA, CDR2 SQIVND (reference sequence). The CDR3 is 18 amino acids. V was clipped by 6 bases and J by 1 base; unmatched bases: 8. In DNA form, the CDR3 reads TGTGCCAGTAGAAAGCCCGGACAGGGGGCGTCTGGGGCCAACGTCCTGACTTTC. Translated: CASRKPGQGASGANVLTF.

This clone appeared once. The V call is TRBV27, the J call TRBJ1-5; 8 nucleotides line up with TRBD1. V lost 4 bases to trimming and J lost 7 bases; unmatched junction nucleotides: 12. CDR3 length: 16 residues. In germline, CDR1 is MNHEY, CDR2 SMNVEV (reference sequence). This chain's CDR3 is CASSYTYTGGTQPQHF. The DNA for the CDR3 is TGTGCCAGCAGTTACACTTACACAGGGGGGACCCAGCCCCAGCATTTT.

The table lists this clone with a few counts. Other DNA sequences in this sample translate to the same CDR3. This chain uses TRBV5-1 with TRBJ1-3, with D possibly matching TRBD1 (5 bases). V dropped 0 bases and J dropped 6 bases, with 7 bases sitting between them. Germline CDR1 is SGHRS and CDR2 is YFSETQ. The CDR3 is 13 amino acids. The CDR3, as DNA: TGCGCCAGCAGCTTGGGACAGACAAACACCATATATTTT. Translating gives CASSLGQTNTIYF. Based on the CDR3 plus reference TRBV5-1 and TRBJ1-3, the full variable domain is KAGVTQTPRYLIKTRGQQVTLSCSPISGHRSVSWYQQTPGQGLQFLFEYFSETQRNKGNFPGRFSGRQFSNSRSEMNVSTLELGDSALYLCASSLGQTNTIYFGEGSWLTVV.

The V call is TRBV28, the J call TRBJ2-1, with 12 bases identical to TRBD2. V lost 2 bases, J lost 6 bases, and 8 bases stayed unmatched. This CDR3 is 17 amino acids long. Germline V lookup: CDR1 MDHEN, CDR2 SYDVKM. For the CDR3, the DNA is TGTGCCAGCAGTTTAAATCGTCCTAGCGGGAGGGGCAATGAGCAGTTCTTC. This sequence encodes CASSLNRPSGRGNEQFF.

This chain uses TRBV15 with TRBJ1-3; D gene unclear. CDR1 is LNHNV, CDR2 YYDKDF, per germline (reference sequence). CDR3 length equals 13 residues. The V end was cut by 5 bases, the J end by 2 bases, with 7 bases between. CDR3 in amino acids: CATSRPAGNTIYF. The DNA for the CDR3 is TGTGCCACCAGCCGGCCGGCTGGAAACACCATATATTTT.

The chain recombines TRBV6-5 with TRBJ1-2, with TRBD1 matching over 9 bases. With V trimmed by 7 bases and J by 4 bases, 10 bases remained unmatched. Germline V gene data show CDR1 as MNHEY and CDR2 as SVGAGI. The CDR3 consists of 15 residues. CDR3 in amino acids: CASTSTGGGGYGYTF. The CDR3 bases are TGTGCCAGCACTTCCACAGGGGGCGGGGGCTATGGCTACACCTTC.

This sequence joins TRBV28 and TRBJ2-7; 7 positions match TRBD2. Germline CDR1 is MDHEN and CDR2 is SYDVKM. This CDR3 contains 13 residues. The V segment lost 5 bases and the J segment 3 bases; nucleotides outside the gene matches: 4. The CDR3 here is CASSPGLYYEQYF. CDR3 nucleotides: TGTGCCAGCAGTCCGGGACTATACTACGAGCAGTACTTC.

The CDR3 DNA reads as TGCAGCGTTGACCCATCTAGCGGGAGTTTCAATGAGCAGTTCTTC. It specifies CSVDPSSGSFNEQFF. The chain couples TRBV29-1 to TRBJ2-1; 10 bases line up with TRBD2. Germline V CDR1 and CDR2: SQVTM, ANQGSEA. Germline trimming cut 3 bases from V and 6 bases from J; bases unmatched to any gene: 8. This CDR3 is built from 15 residues.

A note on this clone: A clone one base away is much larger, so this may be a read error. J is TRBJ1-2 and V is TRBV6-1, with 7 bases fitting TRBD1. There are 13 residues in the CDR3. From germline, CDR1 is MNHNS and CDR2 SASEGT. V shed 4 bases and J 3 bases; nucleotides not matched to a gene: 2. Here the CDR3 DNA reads TGTGCCAGCAGTGTCCAGGGGGACTATGGCTACACCTTC. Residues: CASSVQGDYGYTF.

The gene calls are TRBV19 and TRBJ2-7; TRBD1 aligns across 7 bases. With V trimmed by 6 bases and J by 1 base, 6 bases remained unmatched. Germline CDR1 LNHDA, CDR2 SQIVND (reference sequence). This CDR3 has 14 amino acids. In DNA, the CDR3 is TGTGCCAGTAGCCAGACAGGGACGTCCTACGAGCAGTACTTC. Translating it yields CASSQTGTSYEQYF.

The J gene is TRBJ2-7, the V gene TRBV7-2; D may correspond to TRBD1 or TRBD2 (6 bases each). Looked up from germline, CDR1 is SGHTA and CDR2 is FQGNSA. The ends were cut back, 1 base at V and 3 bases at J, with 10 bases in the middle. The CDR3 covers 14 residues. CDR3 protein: CASSLVGGNYEQYF. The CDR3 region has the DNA TGTGCCAGCAGCTTAGTAGGGGGGAACTACGAGCAGTACTTC.

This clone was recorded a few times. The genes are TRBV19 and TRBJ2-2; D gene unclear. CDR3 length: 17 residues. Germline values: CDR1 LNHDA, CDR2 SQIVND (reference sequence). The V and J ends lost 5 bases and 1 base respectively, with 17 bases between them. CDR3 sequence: CASSPSGLPGNTGELFF. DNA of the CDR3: TGTGCCAGTAGTCCTTCGGGCCTCCCCGGGAACACCGGGGAGCTGTTTTTT.

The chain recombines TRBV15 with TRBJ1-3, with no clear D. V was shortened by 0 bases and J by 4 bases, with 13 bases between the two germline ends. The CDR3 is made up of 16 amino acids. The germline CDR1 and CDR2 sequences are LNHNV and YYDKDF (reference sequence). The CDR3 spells CATSRDLEARGNTIYF. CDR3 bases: TGTGCCACCAGCAGAGATCTAGAGGCAAGGGGAAACACCATATATTTT.

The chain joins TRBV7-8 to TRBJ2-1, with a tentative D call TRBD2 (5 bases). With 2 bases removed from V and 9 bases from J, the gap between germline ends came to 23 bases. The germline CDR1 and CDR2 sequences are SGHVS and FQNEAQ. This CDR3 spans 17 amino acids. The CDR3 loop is CASSLFYPGISSGEQFF. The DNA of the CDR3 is TGTGCCAGCAGCTTATTCTATCCGGGGATATCGTCGGGTGAGCAGTTCTTC.

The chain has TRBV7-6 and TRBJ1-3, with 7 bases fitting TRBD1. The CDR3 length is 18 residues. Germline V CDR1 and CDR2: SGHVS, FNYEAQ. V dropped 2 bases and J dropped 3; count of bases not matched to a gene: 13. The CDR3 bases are TGTGCCAGCAGCTTAATAGGGACAGACCATTCTGGTGGAAACACCATATATTTT. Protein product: CASSLIGTDHSGGNTIYF.

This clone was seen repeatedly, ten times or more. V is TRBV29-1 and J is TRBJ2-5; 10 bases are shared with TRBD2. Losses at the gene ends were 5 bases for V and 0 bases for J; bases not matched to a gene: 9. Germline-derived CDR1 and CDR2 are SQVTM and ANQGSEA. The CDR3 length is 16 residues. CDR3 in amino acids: CSVILGLAEYQETQYF. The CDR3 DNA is TGCAGCGTTATCTTAGGACTAGCGGAGTACCAAGAGACCCAGTACTTC. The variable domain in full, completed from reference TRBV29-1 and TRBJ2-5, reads SAVISQKPSRDICQRGTSLTIQCQVDSQVTMMFWYRQQPGQSLTLIATANQGSEATYESGFVIDKFPISRPNLTFSTLTVSNMSPEDSSIYLCSVILGLAEYQETQYFGPGTRLLVL.

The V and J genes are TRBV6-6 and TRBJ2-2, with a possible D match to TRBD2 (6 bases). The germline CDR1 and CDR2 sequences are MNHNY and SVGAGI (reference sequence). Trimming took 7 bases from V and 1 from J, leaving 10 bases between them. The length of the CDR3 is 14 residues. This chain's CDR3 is CASMEGRNTGELFF. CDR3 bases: TGTGCCAGCATGGAGGGTAGGAACACCGGGGAGCTGTTTTTT.

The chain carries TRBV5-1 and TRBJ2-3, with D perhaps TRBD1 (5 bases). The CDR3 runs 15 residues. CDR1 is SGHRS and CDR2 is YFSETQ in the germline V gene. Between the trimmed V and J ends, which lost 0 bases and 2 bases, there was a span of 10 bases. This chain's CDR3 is CASSLAGPNTDTQYF. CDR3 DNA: TGCGCCAGCAGCTTGGCAGGGCCAAACACAGATACGCAGTATTTT. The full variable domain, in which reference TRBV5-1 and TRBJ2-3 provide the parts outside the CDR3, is KAGVTQTPRYLIKTRGQQVTLSCSPISGHRSVSWYQQTPGQGLQFLFEYFSETQRNKGNFPGRFSGRQFSNSRSEMNVSTLELGDSALYLCASSLAGPNTDTQYFGPGTRLTVL.

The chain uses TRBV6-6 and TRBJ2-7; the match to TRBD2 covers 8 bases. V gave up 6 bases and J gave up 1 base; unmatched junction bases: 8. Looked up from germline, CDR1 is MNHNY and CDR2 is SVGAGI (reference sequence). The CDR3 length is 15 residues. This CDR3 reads CASSKASGRSYEQYF. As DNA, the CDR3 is TGTGCCAGCAGCAAAGCCAGCGGGAGATCCTACGAGCAGTACTTC.

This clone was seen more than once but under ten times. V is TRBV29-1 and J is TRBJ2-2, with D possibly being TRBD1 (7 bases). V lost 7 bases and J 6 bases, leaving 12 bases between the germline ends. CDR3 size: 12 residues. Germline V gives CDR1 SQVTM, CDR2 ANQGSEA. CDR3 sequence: CSAQGGPGELFF. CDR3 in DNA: TGCAGCGCTCAGGGGGGCCCCGGGGAGCTGTTTTTT.

In DNA form, the CDR3 reads TGCGCCAGCAGTGGGTCCCCTCCGGGGGAGCTGTTTTTT. This codes for CASSGSPPGELFF. The gene calls are TRBV10-1 and TRBJ2-2; the D is unclear. Germline CDR1 reads WNHNN; CDR2 reads SYGVQD (reference sequence). The CDR3 contains 13 residues. Trimming took 4 bases from V and 8 from J, leaving 11 bases between them.

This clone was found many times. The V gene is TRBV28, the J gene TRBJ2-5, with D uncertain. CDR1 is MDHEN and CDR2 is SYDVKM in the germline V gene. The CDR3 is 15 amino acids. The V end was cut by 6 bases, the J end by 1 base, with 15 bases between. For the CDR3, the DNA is TGTGCCAGCAGCCCCCATGGAGCGAGCCAAGAGACCCAGTACTTC. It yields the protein CASSPHGASQETQYF.

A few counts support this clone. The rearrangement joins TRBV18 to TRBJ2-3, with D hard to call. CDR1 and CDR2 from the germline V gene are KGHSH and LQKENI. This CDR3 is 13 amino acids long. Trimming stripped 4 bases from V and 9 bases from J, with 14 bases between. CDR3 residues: CASSLGRPGTQYF. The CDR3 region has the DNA TGTGCCAGCTCACTAGGTCGTCCCGGCACGCAGTATTTT.

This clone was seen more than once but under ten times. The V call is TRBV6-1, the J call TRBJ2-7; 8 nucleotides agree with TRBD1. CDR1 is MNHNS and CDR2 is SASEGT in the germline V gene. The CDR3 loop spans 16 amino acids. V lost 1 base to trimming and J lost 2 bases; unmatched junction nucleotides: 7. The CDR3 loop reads CASSEGGTGEPYEQYF. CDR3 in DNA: TGTGCCAGCAGTGAAGGGGGGACAGGCGAGCCCTACGAGCAGTACTTC.

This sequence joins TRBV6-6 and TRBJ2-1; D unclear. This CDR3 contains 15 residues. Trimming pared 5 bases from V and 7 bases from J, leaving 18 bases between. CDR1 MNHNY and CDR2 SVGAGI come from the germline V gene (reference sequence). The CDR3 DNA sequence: TGTGCCAGCAGTCCGGCAGTCCCCCTGGGAAATGAGCAGTTCTTC. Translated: CASSPAVPLGNEQFF.